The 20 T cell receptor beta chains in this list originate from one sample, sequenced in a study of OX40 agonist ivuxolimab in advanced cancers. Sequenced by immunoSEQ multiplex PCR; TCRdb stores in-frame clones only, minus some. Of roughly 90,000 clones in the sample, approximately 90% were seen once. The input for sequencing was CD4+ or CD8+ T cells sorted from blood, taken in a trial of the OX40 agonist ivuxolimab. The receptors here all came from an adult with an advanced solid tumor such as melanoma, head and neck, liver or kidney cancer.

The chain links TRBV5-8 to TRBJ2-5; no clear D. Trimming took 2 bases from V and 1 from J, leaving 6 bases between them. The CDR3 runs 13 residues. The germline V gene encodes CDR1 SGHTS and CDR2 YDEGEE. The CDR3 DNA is TGTGCCAGCAGCTTACACACCCAAGAGACCCAGTACTTC. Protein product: CASSLHTQETQYF. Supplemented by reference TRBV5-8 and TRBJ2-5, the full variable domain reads EAGVTQSPTHLIKTRGQQATLRCSPISGHTSVYWYQQALGLGLQFLLWYDEGEERNRGNFPPRFSGRQFPNYSSELNVNALELEDSALYLCASSLHTQETQYFGPGTRLLVL.

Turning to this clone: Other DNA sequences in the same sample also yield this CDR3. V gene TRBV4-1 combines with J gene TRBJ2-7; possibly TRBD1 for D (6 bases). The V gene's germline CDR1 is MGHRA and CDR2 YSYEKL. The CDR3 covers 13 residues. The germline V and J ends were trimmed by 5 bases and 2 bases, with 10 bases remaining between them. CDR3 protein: CASSSRTAYEQYF. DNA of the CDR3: TGCGCCAGCAGCTCCCGGACAGCCTACGAGCAGTACTTC.

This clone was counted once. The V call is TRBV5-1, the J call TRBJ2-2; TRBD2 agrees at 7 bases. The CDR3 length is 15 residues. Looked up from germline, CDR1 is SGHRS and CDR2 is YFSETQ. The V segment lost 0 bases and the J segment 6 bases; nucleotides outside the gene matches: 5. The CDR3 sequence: CASSLVAGGAGELFF. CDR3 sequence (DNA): TGCGCCAGCAGCTTGGTAGCGGGTGGAGCCGGGGAGCTGTTTTTT. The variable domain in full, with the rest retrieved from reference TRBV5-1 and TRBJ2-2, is KAGVTQTPRYLIKTRGQQVTLSCSPISGHRSVSWYQQTPGQGLQFLFEYFSETQRNKGNFPGRFSGRQFSNSRSEMNVSTLELGDSALYLCASSLVAGGAGELFFGEGSRLTVL.

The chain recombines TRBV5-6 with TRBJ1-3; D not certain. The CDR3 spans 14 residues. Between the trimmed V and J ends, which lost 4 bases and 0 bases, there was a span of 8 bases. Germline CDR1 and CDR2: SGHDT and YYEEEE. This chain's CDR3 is CASSPGGSGNTIYF. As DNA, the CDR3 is TGTGCCAGCAGCCCCGGCGGCTCTGGAAACACCATATATTTT.

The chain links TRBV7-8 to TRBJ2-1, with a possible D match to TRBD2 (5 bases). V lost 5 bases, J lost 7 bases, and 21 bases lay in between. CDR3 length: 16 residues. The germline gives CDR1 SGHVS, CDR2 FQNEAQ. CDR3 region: CASSPLGGLYGNEQFF. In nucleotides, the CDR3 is TGTGCCAGCAGCCCACTAGGCGGACTTTACGGGAATGAGCAGTTCTTC.

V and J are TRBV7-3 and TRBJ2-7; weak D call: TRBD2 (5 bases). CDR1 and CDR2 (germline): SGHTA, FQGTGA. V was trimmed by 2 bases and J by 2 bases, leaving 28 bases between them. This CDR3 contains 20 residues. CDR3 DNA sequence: TGTGCCAGCAGCTTACCTCTACTCCGGGGTAGGTACAGCGCCGCCTACGAGCAGTACTTC. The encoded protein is CASSLPLLRGRYSAAYEQYF.

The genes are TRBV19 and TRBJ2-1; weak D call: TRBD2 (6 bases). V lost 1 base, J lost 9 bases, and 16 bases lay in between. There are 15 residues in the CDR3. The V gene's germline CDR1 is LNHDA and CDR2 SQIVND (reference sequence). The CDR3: CASSIGDGGIAEQFF. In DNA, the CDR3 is TGTGCCAGTAGTATAGGGGACGGGGGTATTGCTGAGCAGTTCTTC.

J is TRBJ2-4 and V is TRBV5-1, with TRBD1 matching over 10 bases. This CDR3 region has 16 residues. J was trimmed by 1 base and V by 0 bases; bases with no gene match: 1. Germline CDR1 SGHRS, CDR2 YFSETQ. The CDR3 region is CASSLGQGAAKNIQYF. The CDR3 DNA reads TGCGCCAGCAGCTTGGGACAGGGGGCGGCCAAAAACATTCAGTACTTC. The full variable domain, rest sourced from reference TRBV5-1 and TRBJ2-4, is KAGVTQTPRYLIKTRGQQVTLSCSPISGHRSVSWYQQTPGQGLQFLFEYFSETQRNKGNFPGRFSGRQFSNSRSEMNVSTLELGDSALYLCASSLGQGAAKNIQYFGAGTRLSVL.

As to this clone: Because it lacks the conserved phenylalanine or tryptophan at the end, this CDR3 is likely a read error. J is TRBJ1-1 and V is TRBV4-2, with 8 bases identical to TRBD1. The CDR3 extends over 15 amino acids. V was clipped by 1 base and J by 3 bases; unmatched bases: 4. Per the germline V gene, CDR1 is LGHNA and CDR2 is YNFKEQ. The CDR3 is CASSQADRADTEAFL. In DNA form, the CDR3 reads TGTGCCAGCAGCCAAGCGGACAGGGCGGACACTGAAGCTTTCCTT.

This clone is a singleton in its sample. CDR3 bases: TGTGCCAGCAGCCCAGAGCCTTACGAGGATACGCAGTATTTT. Its protein is CASSPEPYEDTQYF. This chain uses TRBV7-9 with TRBJ2-3; D not certain. The CDR3 consists of 14 residues. Between the trimmed V and J ends, which lost 5 bases and 6 bases, there was a span of 15 bases. Per the germline V gene, CDR1 is SEHNR and CDR2 is FQNEAQ (reference sequence).

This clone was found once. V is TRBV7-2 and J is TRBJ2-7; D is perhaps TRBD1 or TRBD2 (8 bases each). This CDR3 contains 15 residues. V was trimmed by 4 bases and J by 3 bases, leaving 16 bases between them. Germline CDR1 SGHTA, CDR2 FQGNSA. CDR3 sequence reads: CASSSRGGTGYEQYF. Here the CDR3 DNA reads TGTGCCAGCAGCTCCCGGGGGGGGACAGGCTACGAGCAGTACTTC.

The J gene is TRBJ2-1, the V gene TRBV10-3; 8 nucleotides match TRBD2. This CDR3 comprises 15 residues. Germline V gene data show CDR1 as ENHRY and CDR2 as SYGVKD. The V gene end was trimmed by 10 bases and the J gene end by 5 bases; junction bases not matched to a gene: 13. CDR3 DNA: TGTGCCACCGGGGCGCTGGCGGGAGGTAACAATGAGCAGTTCTTC. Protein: CATGALAGGNNEQFF.

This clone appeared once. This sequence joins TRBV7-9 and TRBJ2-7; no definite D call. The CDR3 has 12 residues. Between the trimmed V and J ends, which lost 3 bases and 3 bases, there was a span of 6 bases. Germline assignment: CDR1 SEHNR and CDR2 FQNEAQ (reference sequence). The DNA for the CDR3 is TGTGCCAGCAGCTTCGCCTACTACGAGCAGTACTTC. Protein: CASSFAYYEQYF.

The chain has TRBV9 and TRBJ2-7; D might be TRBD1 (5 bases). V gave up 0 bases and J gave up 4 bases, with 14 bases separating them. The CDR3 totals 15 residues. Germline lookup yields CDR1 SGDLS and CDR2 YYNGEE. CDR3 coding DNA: TGTGCCAGCAGCGTAGGTCAGGGCAGACAATACGAGCAGTACTTC. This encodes CASSVGQGRQYEQYF.

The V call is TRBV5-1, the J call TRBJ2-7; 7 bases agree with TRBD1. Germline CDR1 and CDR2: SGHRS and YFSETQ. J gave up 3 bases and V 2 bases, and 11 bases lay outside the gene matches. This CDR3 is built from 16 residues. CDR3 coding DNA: TGCGCCAGCAGCTTCACGACCGGGACAGCCAACTACGAGCAGTACTTC. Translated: CASSFTTGTANYEQYF.

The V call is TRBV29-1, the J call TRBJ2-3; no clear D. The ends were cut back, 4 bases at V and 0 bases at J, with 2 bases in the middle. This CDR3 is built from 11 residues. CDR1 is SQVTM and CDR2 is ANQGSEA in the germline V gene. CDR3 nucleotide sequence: TGCAGCGTTGCTAGCACAGATACGCAGTATTTT. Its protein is CSVASTDTQYF.

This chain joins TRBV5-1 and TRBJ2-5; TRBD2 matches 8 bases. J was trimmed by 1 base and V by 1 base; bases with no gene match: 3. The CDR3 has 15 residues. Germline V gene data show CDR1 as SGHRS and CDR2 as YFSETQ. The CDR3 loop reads CASSLSGSGQETQYF. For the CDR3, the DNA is TGCGCCAGCAGCTTGAGCGGGAGCGGCCAAGAGACCCAGTACTTC.

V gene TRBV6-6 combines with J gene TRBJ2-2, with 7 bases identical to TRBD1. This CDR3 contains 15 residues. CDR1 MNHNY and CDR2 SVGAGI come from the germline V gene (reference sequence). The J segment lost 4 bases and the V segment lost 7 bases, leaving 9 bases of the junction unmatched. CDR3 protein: CASKGAGGPTGELFF. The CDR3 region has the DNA TGTGCCAGCAAAGGAGCAGGGGGACCCACCGGGGAGCTGTTTTTT.

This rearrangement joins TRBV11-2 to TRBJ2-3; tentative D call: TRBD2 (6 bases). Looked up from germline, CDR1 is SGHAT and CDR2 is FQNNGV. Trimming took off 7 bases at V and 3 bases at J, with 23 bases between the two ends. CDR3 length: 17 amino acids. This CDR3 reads CASTLGGVGGYTDTQYF. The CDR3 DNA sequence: TGTGCCAGCACCTTGGGGGGTGTGGGAGGTTATACAGATACGCAGTATTTT.

CDR3 protein: CASSLEIGGISGNTIYF. The CDR3 bases are TGTGCCAGCAGCTTAGAAATAGGGGGGATCTCTGGAAACACCATATATTTT. This chain uses TRBV7-2 with TRBJ1-3; tentatively, D is TRBD1 (6 bases). The CDR3 has 17 residues. Germline CDR1 SGHTA, CDR2 FQGNSA. V was pared by 1 base and J by 0 bases, with 13 bases between.